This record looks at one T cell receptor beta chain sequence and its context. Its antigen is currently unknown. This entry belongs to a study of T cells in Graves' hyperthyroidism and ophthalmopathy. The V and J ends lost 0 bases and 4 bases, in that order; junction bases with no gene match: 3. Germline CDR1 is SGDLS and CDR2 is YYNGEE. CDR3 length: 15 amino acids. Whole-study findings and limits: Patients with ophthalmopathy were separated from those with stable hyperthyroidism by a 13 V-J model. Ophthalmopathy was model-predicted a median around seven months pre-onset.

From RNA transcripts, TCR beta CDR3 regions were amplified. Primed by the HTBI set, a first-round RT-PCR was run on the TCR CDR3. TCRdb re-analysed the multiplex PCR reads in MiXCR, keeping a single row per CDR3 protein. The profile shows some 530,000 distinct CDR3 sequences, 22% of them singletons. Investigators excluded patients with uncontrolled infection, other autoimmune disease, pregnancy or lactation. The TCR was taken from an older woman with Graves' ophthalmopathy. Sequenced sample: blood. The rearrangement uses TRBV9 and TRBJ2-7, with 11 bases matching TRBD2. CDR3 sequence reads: CASSVGGTSGYEQYF. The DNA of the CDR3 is TGTGCCAGCAGCGTAGGGGGGACTAGCGGTTACGAGCAGTACTTC.